Each of the 16 T cell receptor beta chains below was sequenced from the same sample in a study of cytomegalovirus exposure and HLA in healthy donors. Produced via immunoSEQ multiplex PCR; TCRdb's table is partial and in-frame only. The sample includes under 300,000 clones, approximately 86% of them seen just once. The sample consisted of PBMCs. Source of these receptors: a woman in her 30s in good health and CMV-seropositive.

The chain uses TRBV5-4 and TRBJ1-3; D is possibly TRBD1 (6 bases). Germline V lookup: CDR1 SGHNT, CDR2 YYREEE (reference sequence). The V end lost 5 bases, the J end lost 0 bases, and 9 bases lay between the germline ends. The CDR3 sequence is 14 residues long. The CDR3 DNA sequence: TGTGCCAGCAGTCTCAGGGGCTCTGGAAACACCATATATTTT. Protein: CASSLRGSGNTIYF.

The gene calls are TRBV5-1 and TRBJ1-4, with TRBD1 matching 8 bases. The CDR3 contains 16 residues. The junction had 8 bases not matched to a gene; V was cut back by 3 bases and J by 4 bases. Germline V gives CDR1 SGHRS, CDR2 YFSETQ. CDR3 residues: CASSSTFGQGNEKLFF. The CDR3 DNA reads as TGCGCCAGCAGCTCCACTTTTGGACAGGGTAATGAAAAACTGTTTTTT. The entire variable domain, with the rest obtained from reference TRBV5-1 and TRBJ1-4, is as follows: KAGVTQTPRYLIKTRGQQVTLSCSPISGHRSVSWYQQTPGQGLQFLFEYFSETQRNKGNFPGRFSGRQFSNSRSEMNVSTLELGDSALYLCASSSTFGQGNEKLFFGSGTQLSVL.

This clone occurred once. The J gene is TRBJ2-2, the V gene TRBV25-1, with TRBD2 matching over 14 bases. The ends lost 4 bases at V and 2 bases at J; junction bases unmatched: 6. The CDR3 extends over 18 amino acids. The germline V gene encodes CDR1 MGHDK and CDR2 SYGVNS. The CDR3 protein is CASSVTSGRALNTGELFF. The CDR3 nucleotides are TGTGCCAGCAGTGTGACTAGCGGGAGGGCCCTCAACACCGGGGAGCTGTTTTTT. The variable domain in full, completed from reference TRBV25-1 and TRBJ2-2, reads EADIYQTPRYLVIGTGKKITLECSQTMGHDKMYWYQQDPGMELHLIHYSYGVNSTEKGDLSSESTVSRIRTEHFPLTLESARPSHTSQYLCASSVTSGRALNTGELFFGEGSRLTVL.

The rearrangement uses TRBV5-1 and TRBJ2-6, with D tentatively TRBD1 (5 bases). V was pared by 0 bases and J by 0 bases, with 7 bases between. The CDR3 has 16 residues. Germline lookup yields CDR1 SGHRS and CDR2 YFSETQ. CDR3 nucleotide sequence: TGCGCCAGCAGCTTGGACAGGCCCTCTGGGGCCAACGTCCTGACTTTC. This sequence encodes CASSLDRPSGANVLTF.

Details on this clone: Relative to the germline gene, one junction end is altered; a read error may explain this. The chain carries TRBV28 and TRBJ2-2; D perhaps matches TRBD2 (11 bases). Germline CDR1 and CDR2: MDHEN and SYDVKM. This CDR3 region has 16 residues. Here the CDR3 DNA reads TGTGCCAGCAGTTCGTCCGGGACTAGCGGACAGGGGGATCTGTTTTTT. Amino acids: CASSSSGTSGQGDLFF.

The chain couples TRBV5-4 to TRBJ2-3, with D tentatively TRBD2 (6 bases). CDR1 and CDR2 (germline): SGHNT, YYREEE (reference sequence). Trimming pared 4 bases from V and 1 base from J, leaving 16 bases between. The CDR3 covers 16 residues. The chain's CDR3 is CASSPGPREGTDTQYF. CDR3 in DNA: TGTGCCAGCAGCCCCGGGCCGCGGGAAGGCACAGATACGCAGTATTTT.

The rearrangement links TRBV4-1 to TRBJ2-1, with 11 nucleotides matching TRBD2. The CDR3 loop spans 16 amino acids. Germline trimming cut 4 bases from V and 5 bases from J; bases unmatched to any gene: 7. Germline V gene sequence: CDR1 MGHRA, CDR2 YSYEKL. The CDR3 coding sequence is TGCGCCAGCAGCCGAAGACTAGCGGGGTCAGACAATGAGCAGTTCTTC. Translation: CASSRRLAGSDNEQFF.

In nucleotides, the CDR3 is TGTGCTAGTGGTTCGCCCTCCCCGGGAGAAGAGACCCAGTACTTC. Translated, it gives CASGSPSPGEETQYF. The chain has TRBV12-5 and TRBJ2-5, with D possibly being TRBD2 (6 bases). The germline V and J ends were trimmed by 4 bases and 3 bases, with 15 bases remaining between them. CDR3 length equals 15 residues. Per the germline V gene, CDR1 is LGHNT and CDR2 is FRNRAP.

The rearrangement links TRBV11-2 to TRBJ2-4, with D hard to call. The CDR3 extends over 15 amino acids. The V end lost 1 base, the J end lost 0 bases, and 7 bases lay between the germline ends. Germline V gene data show CDR1 as SGHAT and CDR2 as FQNNGV. CDR3 DNA sequence: TGTGCCAGCAGCTTAGTCGGTCTAGCCAAAAACATTCAGTACTTC. Encoded protein: CASSLVGLAKNIQYF.

This clone was found once. At the DNA level, this CDR3 is encoded by other sequences in the same sample as well. This chain links TRBV5-1 with TRBJ2-1; TRBD2 agrees at 14 bases. This CDR3 region has 16 residues. The V and J ends lost 0 bases and 7 bases, in that order; junction bases with no gene match: 3. In germline, CDR1 is SGHRS, CDR2 YFSETQ. The CDR3 sequence: CASSLGGTSGSNEQFF. CDR3 DNA: TGCGCCAGCAGCTTGGGGGGGACTAGCGGGAGTAATGAGCAGTTCTTC.

This clone was picked up a small number of times. The rearrangement links TRBV19 to TRBJ2-2; 9 positions agree with TRBD1. J gave up 4 bases and V 3 bases, and 3 bases lay outside the gene matches. The germline V gene has CDR1 LNHDA and CDR2 SQIVND (reference sequence). The CDR3 spans 15 residues. The CDR3 sequence: CASSIMGQGTGELFF. For the CDR3, the DNA is TGTGCCAGTAGTATTATGGGACAGGGCACCGGGGAGCTGTTTTTT.

The J gene is TRBJ2-7, the V gene TRBV29-1; TRBD2 aligns across 12 bases. V lost 6 bases and J lost 7; bases outside the gene matches: 10. CDR3 length: 14 residues. In germline, CDR1 is SQVTM, CDR2 ANQGSEA. CDR3 sequence: CSVRSGLAGWEQYF. Here the CDR3 DNA reads TGCAGCGTGAGGAGTGGACTAGCGGGATGGGAGCAGTACTTC.

The chain has TRBV11-2 and TRBJ1-4; TRBD1 matches 9 bases. Germline assignment: CDR1 SGHAT and CDR2 FQNNGV. V lost 5 bases to trimming and J lost 12 bases; unmatched junction nucleotides: 10. This CDR3 region has 14 residues. The CDR3 is CASSDTGTGRELFF. For the CDR3, the DNA is TGTGCCAGCAGCGATACCGGGACAGGGAGGGAACTGTTTTTT.

The chain combines TRBV5-4 with TRBJ2-1, with TRBD2 identical over 14 bases. The CDR3 consists of 15 residues. Germline V gene data show CDR1 as SGHNT and CDR2 as YYREEE (reference sequence). Trimming took 4 bases from V and 9 from J; bases not matched to a gene: 6. CDR3 sequence: CASSPGLAGDREQFF. CDR3 nucleotide sequence: TGTGCCAGCAGCCCGGGACTAGCGGGAGATCGTGAGCAGTTCTTC.

The chain links TRBV10-3 to TRBJ2-7, with TRBD1 matching 8 bases. The CDR3 totals 12 residues. V shed 11 bases, J shed 3 bases, and the junction held 6 bases outside the gene matches. From germline, CDR1 is ENHRY and CDR2 SYGVKD. The CDR3 here is CASRQGLYEQYF. CDR3 coding DNA: TGTGCCTCGCGACAGGGGCTCTACGAGCAGTACTTC.

V gene TRBV11-2 combines with J gene TRBJ2-1; 8 bases map to TRBD2. The CDR3 covers 17 residues. Trimming removed 1 base from V and 1 base from J; junction bases left unmatched: 6. Germline V gene sequence: CDR1 SGHAT, CDR2 FQNNGV. CDR3 loop: CASSLGITGGSYNEQFF. In nucleotides, the CDR3 is TGTGCCAGCAGCTTAGGGATCACGGGAGGGTCCTACAATGAGCAGTTCTTC.